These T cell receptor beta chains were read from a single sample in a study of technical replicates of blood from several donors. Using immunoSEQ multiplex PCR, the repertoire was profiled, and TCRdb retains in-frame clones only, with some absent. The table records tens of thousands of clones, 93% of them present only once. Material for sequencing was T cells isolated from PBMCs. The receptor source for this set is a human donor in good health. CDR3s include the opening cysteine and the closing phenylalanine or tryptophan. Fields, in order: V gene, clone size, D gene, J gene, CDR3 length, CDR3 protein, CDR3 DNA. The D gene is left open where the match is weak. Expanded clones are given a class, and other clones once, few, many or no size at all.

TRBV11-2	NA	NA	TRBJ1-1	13	CASSLEANTEAFF	TGTGCCAGCAGCTTAGAGGCCAACACTGAAGCTTTCTTT
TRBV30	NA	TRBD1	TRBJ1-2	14	CAWTRTGENYGYTF	TGTGCCTGGACTCGGACAGGGGAGAACTATGGCTACACCTTC
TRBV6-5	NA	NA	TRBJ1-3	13	CASSQSSGNTIYF	TGTGCCAGCTCCCAGTCCTCTGGAAACACCATATATTTT
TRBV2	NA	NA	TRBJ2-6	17	CASSEQNLSSGANVLTF	TGTGCCAGCAGTGAACAGAACCTCAGCTCTGGGGCCAACGTCCTGACTTTC
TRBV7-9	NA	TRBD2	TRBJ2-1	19	CASSYGLAGGSSSYNEQFF	TGTGCCAGCAGCTACGGACTAGCGGGAGGGTCCAGCTCCTACAATGAGCAGTTCTTC
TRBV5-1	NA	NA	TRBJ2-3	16	CASSLGASHSTDTQYF	TGCGCCAGCAGCTTGGGGGCCAGCCATAGCACAGATACGCAGTATTTT
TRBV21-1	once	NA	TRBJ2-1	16	CASSNKMAGGVDEQFF	TGTGCCAGCAGTAACAAAATGGCGGGAGGGGTCGATGAGCAGTTCTTC
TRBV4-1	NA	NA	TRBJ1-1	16	CASSQVDSFMNTEAFF	TGCGCCAGCAGCCAAGTAGACAGCTTTATGAACACTGAAGCTTTCTTT
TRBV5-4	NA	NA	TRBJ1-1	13	CASSLAGNTEAFF	TGTGCCAGCAGCTTGGCGGGGAACACTGAAGCTTTCTTT
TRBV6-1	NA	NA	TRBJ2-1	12	CASIRSRNEQFF	TGTGCCAGCATCCGATCCCGGAATGAGCAGTTCTTC
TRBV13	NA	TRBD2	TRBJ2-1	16	CASSPAAGGRDNEQFF	TGTGCCAGCAGCCCCGCGGCGGGAGGGAGGGACAATGAGCAGTTCTTC
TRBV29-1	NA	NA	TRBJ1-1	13	CSVEGGRGTEAFF	TGCAGCGTTGAAGGGGGGCGAGGCACTGAAGCTTTCTTT
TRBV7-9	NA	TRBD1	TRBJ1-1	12	CASRDRVTEAFF	TGTGCCAGCAGGGACAGGGTGACTGAAGCTTTCTTT
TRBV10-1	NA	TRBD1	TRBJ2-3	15	CASSVDRGSTDTQYF	TGCGCCAGCAGTGTTGACAGGGGTAGCACAGATACGCAGTATTTT
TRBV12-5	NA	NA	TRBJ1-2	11	CASGSIYGYTF	TGTGCTAGTGGTTCTATCTATGGCTACACCTTC
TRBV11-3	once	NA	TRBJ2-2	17	CASSFIAGGTRAGELFF	TGTGCCAGCAGCTTTATCGCCGGGGGGACACGCGCCGGGGAGCTGTTTTTT
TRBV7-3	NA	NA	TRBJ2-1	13	CASSLTSYNEQFF	TGTGCCAGCAGCTTGACTAGCTACAATGAGCAGTTCTTC
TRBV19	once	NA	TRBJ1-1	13	CASSLSRDTEAFF	TGTGCCAGTAGTTTAAGTCGGGACACTGAAGCTTTCTTT
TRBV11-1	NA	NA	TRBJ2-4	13	CASSLEGVNIQYF	TGTGCCAGCAGCTTAGAGGGGGTAAACATTCAGTACTTC
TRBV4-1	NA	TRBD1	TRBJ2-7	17	CASSPRNQGAHPYEQYF	TGCGCCAGCAGCCCCCGCAATCAGGGGGCGCATCCTTACGAGCAGTACTTC
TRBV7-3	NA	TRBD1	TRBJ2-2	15	CASSWTGGYTGELFF	TGTGCCAGCAGCTGGACAGGGGGCTACACCGGGGAGCTGTTTTTT
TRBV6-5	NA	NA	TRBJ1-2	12	CASSSYLHGYTF	TGTGCCAGCAGTTCCTATCTGCATGGCTACACCTTC
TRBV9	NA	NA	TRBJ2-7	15	CASSVGPGHKYEQYF	TGTGCCAGCAGCGTAGGCCCGGGACACAAATACGAGCAGTACTTC
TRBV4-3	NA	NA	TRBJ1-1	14	CASSQDPGRAEAFF	TGCGCCAGCAGCCAAGATCCAGGGAGGGCTGAAGCTTTCTTT
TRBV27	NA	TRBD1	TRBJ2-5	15	CASRRQGYPQETQYF	TGTGCCAGCAGACGACAGGGGTACCCTCAAGAGACCCAGTACTTC
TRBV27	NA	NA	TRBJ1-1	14	CASSFLQFNTEAFF	TGTGCCAGCAGTTTCTTACAGTTCAACACTGAAGCTTTCTTT
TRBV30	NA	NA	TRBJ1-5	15	CAWRSPNNRNQPQHF	TGTGCCTGGAGATCTCCCAACAACCGCAATCAGCCCCAGCATTTT
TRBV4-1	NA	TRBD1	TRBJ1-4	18	CASKSLTARDSLFEKLFF	TGCGCCAGCAAATCGCTGACCGCCAGGGACAGCTTATTTGAAAAACTGTTTTTT
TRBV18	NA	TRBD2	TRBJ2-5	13	CASSPEREKTQYF	TGTGCCAGCTCACCCGAGCGGGAGAAGACCCAGTACTTC
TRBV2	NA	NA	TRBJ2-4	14	CASRILGAKNIQYF	TGTGCCAGCAGGATACTAGGAGCCAAAAACATTCAGTACTTC
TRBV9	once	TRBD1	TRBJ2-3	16	CASSVAPDRVTDTQYF	TGTGCCAGCAGCGTAGCCCCGGACAGGGTCACAGATACGCAGTATTTT
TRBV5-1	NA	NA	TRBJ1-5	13	CASSFSGGQPQHF	TGCGCCAGCAGCTTCTCGGGGGGTCAGCCCCAGCATTTT
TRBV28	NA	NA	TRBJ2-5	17	CASSFGAGTGWWETQYF	TGTGCCAGCAGTTTTGGTGCGGGTACAGGGTGGTGGGAGACCCAGTACTTC
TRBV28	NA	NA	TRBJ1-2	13	CASSLGQTYGYTF	TGTGCCAGCAGTTTAGGACAGACCTATGGCTACACCTTC
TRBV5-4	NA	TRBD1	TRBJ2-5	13	CASSFTGEETQYF	TGTGCCAGCAGCTTTACAGGGGAAGAGACCCAGTACTTC
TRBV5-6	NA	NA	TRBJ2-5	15	CASSLGQGPQETQYF	TGTGCCAGCAGCTTGGGGCAGGGCCCCCAAGAGACCCAGTACTTC
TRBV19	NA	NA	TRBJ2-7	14	CASSSPGLLREQYF	TGTGCCAGTAGTAGCCCCGGACTATTGAGGGAGCAGTACTTC
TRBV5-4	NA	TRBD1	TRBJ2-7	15	CASSKGTGESYEQYF	TGTGCCAGCAGCAAGGGGACAGGGGAGAGTTACGAGCAGTACTTC
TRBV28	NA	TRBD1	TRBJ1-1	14	CASSLHRGFAEAFF	TGTGCCAGCAGTTTACACAGGGGTTTCGCTGAAGCTTTCTTT
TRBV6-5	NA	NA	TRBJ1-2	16	CASSYARADGIYGYTF	TGTGCCAGCAGTTACGCGAGGGCGGACGGAATCTATGGCTACACCTTC